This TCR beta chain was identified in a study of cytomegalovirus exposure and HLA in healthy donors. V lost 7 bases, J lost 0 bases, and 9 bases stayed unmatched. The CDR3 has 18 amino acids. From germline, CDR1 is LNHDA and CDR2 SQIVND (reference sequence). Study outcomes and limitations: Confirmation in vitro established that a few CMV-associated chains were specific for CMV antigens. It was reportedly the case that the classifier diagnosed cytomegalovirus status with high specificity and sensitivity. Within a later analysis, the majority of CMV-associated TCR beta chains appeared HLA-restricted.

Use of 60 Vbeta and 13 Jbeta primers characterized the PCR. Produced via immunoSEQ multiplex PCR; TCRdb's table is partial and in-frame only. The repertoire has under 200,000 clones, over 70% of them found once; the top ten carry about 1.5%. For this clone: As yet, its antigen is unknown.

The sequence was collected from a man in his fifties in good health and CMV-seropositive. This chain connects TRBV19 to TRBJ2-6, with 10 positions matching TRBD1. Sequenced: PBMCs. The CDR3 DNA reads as TGTGCCAGTAAAAGGAGGACAGGGGGGAGCTCTGGGGCCAACGTCCTGACTTTC. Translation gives CASKRRTGGSSGANVLTF.